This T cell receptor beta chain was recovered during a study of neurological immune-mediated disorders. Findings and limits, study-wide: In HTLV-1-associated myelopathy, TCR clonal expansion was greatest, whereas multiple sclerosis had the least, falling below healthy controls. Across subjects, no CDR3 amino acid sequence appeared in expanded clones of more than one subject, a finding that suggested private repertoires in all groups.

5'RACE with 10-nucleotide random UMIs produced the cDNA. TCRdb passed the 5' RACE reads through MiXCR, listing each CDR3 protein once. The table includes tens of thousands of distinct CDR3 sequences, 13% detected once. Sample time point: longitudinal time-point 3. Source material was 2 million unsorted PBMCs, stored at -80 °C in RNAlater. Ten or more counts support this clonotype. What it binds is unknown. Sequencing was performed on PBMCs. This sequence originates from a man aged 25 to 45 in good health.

In DNA, the CDR3 is TGCAGTGCTATAGGGGGCCCCAATCAGCCCCAGCATTTT. Its protein is CSAIGGPNQPQHF. The J gene is TRBJ1-5, the V gene TRBV20-1, with 7 bases fitting TRBD1. CDR3 length: 13 amino acids. The V and J ends lost 4 bases and 3 bases, in that order; junction bases with no gene match: 3. Germline-derived CDR1 and CDR2 are DFQATT and SNEGSKA (reference sequence).